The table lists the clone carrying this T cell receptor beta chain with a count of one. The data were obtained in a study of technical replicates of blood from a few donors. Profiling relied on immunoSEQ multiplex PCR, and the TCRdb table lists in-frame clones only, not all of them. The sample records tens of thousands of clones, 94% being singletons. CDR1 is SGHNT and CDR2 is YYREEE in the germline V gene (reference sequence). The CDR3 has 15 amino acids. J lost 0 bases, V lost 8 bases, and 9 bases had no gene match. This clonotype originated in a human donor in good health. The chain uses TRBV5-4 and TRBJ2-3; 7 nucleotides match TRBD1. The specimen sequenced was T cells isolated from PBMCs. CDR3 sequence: CASGNRGSSTDTQYF. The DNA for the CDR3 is TGTGCCAGTGGGAACAGGGGATCTAGCACAGATACGCAGTATTTT.